This T cell receptor beta chain is from a study of T cell repertoires in cytomegalovirus infection. Study-wide context: The study used recently identified HLA-C-restricted and well-studied HLA-B-restricted CMV epitopes. A matching HLA type, together with CMV infection, was signaled by public TCR beta signatures.

The ends were cut back, 4 bases at V and 4 bases at J, with 13 bases in the middle. CDR3 size: 14 residues. Germline CDR1 and CDR2: SEHNR and FQNEAQ (reference sequence). The sample holds a few counts of this clonotype. The target antigen is unknown. TCRdb re-called the reads through MiXCR, storing one row per CDR3 protein. The sample has some 920,000 distinct CDR3 sequences; approximately 32% are singletons. This sequence was found in a human donor in good health (CMV status not recorded). Some clones in this sample may be carry-over from other donors' samples. The sequences come from cultured CD8+ T cells from PBMCs, collected from culture after CMV antigen stimulation. The chain links TRBV7-9 to TRBJ1-2; D is undetermined. CDR3 DNA sequence: TGTGCCAGCAGCTCACCACGCTCGCCCTATGGCTACACCTTC. It codes for CASSSPRSPYGYTF.